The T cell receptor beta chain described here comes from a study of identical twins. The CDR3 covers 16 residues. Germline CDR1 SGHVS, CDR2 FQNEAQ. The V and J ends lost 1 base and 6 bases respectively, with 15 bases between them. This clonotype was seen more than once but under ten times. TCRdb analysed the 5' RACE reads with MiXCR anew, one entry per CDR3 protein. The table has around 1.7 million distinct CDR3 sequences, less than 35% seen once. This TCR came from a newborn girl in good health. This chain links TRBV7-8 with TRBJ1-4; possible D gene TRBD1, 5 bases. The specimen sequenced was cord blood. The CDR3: CASSLGHGGPHEKLFF. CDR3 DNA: TGTGCCAGCAGCTTAGGACATGGGGGTCCCCATGAAAAACTGTTTTTT.